The sequence of this TCR beta chain was determined in a study of CD8+ T cells in alopecia areata. Study summary: Tofacitinib was given for 6 to 18 months, then stopped for 6 months.

This clone was observed a handful of times. cDNA reverse transcribed from extracted RNA served as the sequencing template. Only in-frame clones appear in the TCRdb table, and some are missing; sequencing was by immunoSEQ multiplex PCR. The sample records approximately 180,000 clones, approximately 62% being singletons. The CDR3 contains 15 residues. With V trimmed by 1 base and J by 8 bases, 6 bases remained unmatched. Germline V lookup: CDR1 MGHDK, CDR2 SYGVNS. The chain combines TRBV25-1 with TRBJ2-1, with 9 bases lining up with TRBD1. The receptor comes from a human donor with alopecia areata. Sequences were derived from CD4+ T cells sorted from blood, sampled at week 0. Written as DNA, the CDR3 is TGTGCCAGCAGTGAATGGGACAGGGTTAGGGATGAGCAGTTCTTC. It translates to CASSEWDRVRDEQFF.